This T cell receptor beta chain was recorded in a study of blood T cells in healthy people across ages. General observations from the study: Fewer expanded clones and more diversity marked long-lived versus aged donors.

A second about 6 to 12 cycle PCR used barcoded and J-beta primers. Every sample produced at least 3 million CDR3-containing paired-end reads. One entry per CDR3 protein, called by TCRdb with MiXCR from the 5' RACE reads. Among some 800,000 distinct CDR3 sequences listed, around 45% were seen once. V was clipped by 0 bases and J by 2 bases, with 14 bases between them. Germline V lookup: CDR1 MGHRA, CDR2 YSYEKL. The CDR3 runs 16 residues. As regards this clonotype: Its matching antigen is unknown.

The sequenced sample was blood. This clonotype originated in a man between 60 and 75 years old in good health. V is TRBV4-1 and J is TRBJ2-7; D is undetermined. For the CDR3, the DNA is TGCGCCAGCAGCCAAGAAAGAATCTACCGAACCTACGAGCAGTACTTC. Residues: CASSQERIYRTYEQYF.